This T cell receptor beta chain stems from a study of blood T cell repertoires in COVID-19 (dated by TCRdb to the early 2020s). The study in broad terms: Samples covering the acute and convalescent phases of COVID-19 were provided by collaborators in the United States, Italy and Spain. The material from the prospective study consisted of cDNA or gDNA derived from T cells, B-cell-depleted T cells, or PBMCs. Subjects who had been exposed to COVID-19, were actively infected with it, or had recovered from it provided the deeply sampled blood TCRbeta repertoires that made up the dataset. The repertoires were released in a freely available public database intended as a resource for research on the immune response to SARS-CoV-2. The samples were drawn from two sources: the first 160 participants of the ongoing ImmuneRACE study, and 1,254 subjects contributed by 6 global collaborators. Nearly every sample came with metadata listing a de-identified subject ID, COVID-19 status, age in years and sex. HLA class I and class II types, where available, came from metadata supplied by the sample provider rather than from assay-based typing.

Collaborating institutions collected whole blood in K2EDTA tubes following their own protocols. For TCRbeta analysis, collaborators shipped samples in one of three forms: frozen whole blood, isolated PBMCs, or DNA extracted from either of those sample types. A word on this clone: Which antigen it targets is not known. Qualities for individual bases were not recorded, and no much larger clone is one base off.

TCRbeta CDR3 regions were amplified from genomic DNA using the immunoSEQ Assay, a bias-controlled multiplex PCR. Turning to the authors' computational methods: The number of nucleated cells in each sample was estimated from the amplification of reference gene primers within the assay. To quantify the absolute abundance of each unique TCRbeta CDR3 rearrangement, sequence reads were collapsed and filtered. For each sample, productive Simpson clonality was calculated as the square root of Simpson's diversity index over productive rearrangements. The source is immuneACCESS, and TCRdb retained only in-frame sequences with V and J called. Part of the clones is not carried over; for the studies checked, unresolved V genes explain less than half of this, and the remainder is unexplained. That table gives V, J and clone size, and the DNA gave D and trimming. Recorded for this sample are approximately 70,000 clones; around 84% of them occurred a single time. Clones ranked in the top ten supply 8.5% to 10% of the sample.

The junction carries 9 bases between V and J, which are trimmed by 3 bases and 2 bases respectively. Taken from the germline V gene (reference sequence), the CDR1 and CDR2 loops are SEHNR and FQNEAQ. The CDR3 holds 14 amino acids from the cysteine to the phenylalanine. Of all the DNA, just the CDR3 is kept, 42 bases in frame from base 1. Points the paper makes about the study in general: How much clinical and demographic metadata was included differed by source and by participant, and the metadata was provided uncurated.

The sequence came from a woman older than 75 with acute or convalescent COVID-19. This sequence uses TRBV7-9 and TRBJ2-3, with no reliable assignment of the D segment. Sequencing was performed on peripheral blood. The CDR3 corresponds to CASSFSGPTDTQYF. Read as DNA, the sequence is TGTGCCAGCAGCTTCTCTGGGCCCACAGATACGCAGTATTTT.